The next 20 T cell receptor beta chains were all read from a single sample in a study of graft-versus-host responses after intestinal transplantation. Their antigens are not known. Using immunoSEQ multiplex PCR, the repertoire was profiled, and TCRdb retains in-frame clones only, with some absent. The table shows about 40,000 clones, with 85% to 95% occurring only once. This sample comprised unstimulated CD8+ T cells sorted from spleen or lymph node cells, obtained before transplant. The receptors originated from a human donor who was the organ donor for an intestinal transplant.

The V and J genes are TRBV5-6 and TRBJ1-5; TRBD1 is a possible D gene (6 bases). Germline CDR1 reads SGHDT; CDR2 reads YYEEEE. The CDR3 length is 14 residues. The V end was cut by 4 bases, the J end by 7 bases, with 15 bases between. The CDR3 region is CASSGGRGAQPQHF. The CDR3, as DNA: TGTGCCAGCAGCGGCGGTCGGGGGGCCCAGCCCCAGCATTTT.

The rearrangement links TRBV10-1 to TRBJ2-7, with 8 positions matching TRBD2. V trimming: 6 bases; J trimming: 5 bases; junction bases outside the gene matches: 27. The length of the CDR3 is 20 residues. CDR1 WNHNN and CDR2 SYGVQD come from the germline V gene (reference sequence). CDR3 nucleotide sequence: TGCGCCAGCAGGAGAAACACTCGGACTAGCCAAGAGGAAGGGGCGCACGAGCAGTACTTC. Translation gives CASRRNTRTSQEEGAHEQYF.

The genes are TRBV19 and TRBJ1-5; maybe TRBD1 (5 bases). CDR1 and CDR2 from the germline V gene are LNHDA and SQIVND (reference sequence). This CDR3 has 15 amino acids. V lost 1 base to trimming and J lost 7 bases, with 14 bases between them. In DNA form, the CDR3 reads TGTGCCAGTAGTATAGGGTCGAGGGGACGACAGCCCCAGCATTTT. Translating gives CASSIGSRGRQPQHF.

This clone was observed a few times. The chain has TRBV13 and TRBJ2-2, with D perhaps TRBD1 (6 bases). The germline V gene encodes CDR1 PRHDT and CDR2 FYEKMQ (reference sequence). The CDR3 has 15 amino acids. Trimming shortened V by 3 bases and J by 3 bases, and 11 bases separated the two germline ends. The CDR3 DNA is TGTGCCAGCAGCTTCGACAGGACATACACCGGGGAGCTGTTTTTT. This encodes CASSFDRTYTGELFF. Full variable domain (missing parts from reference TRBV13 and TRBJ2-2): AAGVIQSPRHLIKEKRETATLKCYPIPRHDTVYWYQQGPGQDPQFLISFYEKMQSDKGSIPDRFSAQQFSDYHSELNMSSLELGDSALYFCASSFDRTYTGELFFGEGSRLTVL.

The rearrangement uses TRBV4-3 and TRBJ1-2; a possible D gene is TRBD1 (5 bases). Trimming removed 0 bases from V and 9 bases from J, with 23 bases in between. The CDR3 extends over 17 amino acids. Germline loops: CDR1 LGHNA, CDR2 YSLEER. The chain's CDR3 is CASSQEGVVWPHLRYTF. In nucleotides, the CDR3 is TGCGCCAGCAGCCAAGAGGGGGTTGTGTGGCCCCACCTCCGCTACACCTTC.

This rearrangement joins TRBV11-3 to TRBJ2-7, with D unclear. Looked up from germline, CDR1 is SGHNT and CDR2 is YENEEA. Trimming stripped 8 bases from V and 0 bases from J, with 8 bases between. The CDR3 has 12 residues. The CDR3 sequence: CASASGSYEQYF. The CDR3 nucleotides are TGTGCCAGCGCCTCCGGCTCCTACGAGCAGTACTTC.

The V and J genes are TRBV7-6 and TRBJ2-7; D remains ambiguous. Germline assignment: CDR1 SGHVS and CDR2 FNYEAQ. V was clipped by 5 bases and J by 3 bases, with 11 bases between them. The CDR3 has 13 residues. CDR3 nucleotide sequence: TGTGCCAGCAGCGTGGGCGGATTCTACGAGCAGTACTTC. This gives the protein CASSVGGFYEQYF.

This clone was observed a single time. This sequence joins TRBV11-2 and TRBJ1-6; a possible D gene is TRBD1 (5 bases). The CDR3 is made up of 12 amino acids. Trimming cost V 2 bases and J 9 bases, with 5 bases left between them. From germline, CDR1 is SGHAT and CDR2 FQNNGV. The CDR3 protein is CASSLQGSPLHF. Written as DNA, the CDR3 is TGTGCCAGCAGCTTACAGGGTTCACCCCTCCACTTT.

The genes are TRBV4-1 and TRBJ1-4; D not certain. Germline CDR1 is MGHRA and CDR2 is YSYEKL. The length of the CDR3 is 13 residues. The V end was cut by 2 bases, the J end by 5 bases, with 6 bases between. The CDR3 sequence is CASSQIGNEKLFF. For the CDR3, the DNA is TGCGCCAGCAGCCAAATCGGCAATGAAAAACTGTTTTTT.

V is TRBV4-3 and J is TRBJ2-1; 9 bases are shared with TRBD1. CDR3 length: 16 residues. Germline-derived CDR1 and CDR2 are LGHNA and YSLEER. V trimming: 1 base; J trimming: 6 bases; junction bases outside the gene matches: 7. The CDR3: CASSQGAGTGINEQFF. In DNA form, the CDR3 reads TGCGCCAGCAGCCAAGGCGCCGGGACAGGGATCAATGAGCAGTTCTTC.

This CDR3 reads CASSFGGSNQPQHF. The CDR3, as DNA: TGTGCCAGCAGCTTTGGGGGGTCCAATCAGCCCCAGCATTTT. The chain couples TRBV5-6 to TRBJ1-5; tentative D call: TRBD1 (5 bases). The CDR3 is 14 amino acids. Germline-derived CDR1 and CDR2 are SGHDT and YYEEEE. V dropped 2 bases and J dropped 3 bases, with 9 bases sitting between them.

The rearrangement joins TRBV6-4 to TRBJ2-5; TRBD2 agrees at 7 bases. The CDR3 extends over 12 amino acids. CDR1 and CDR2 from the germline V gene are MRHNA and SNTAGT. The junction had 5 bases not matched to a gene; V was cut back by 8 bases and J by 5 bases. The CDR3, as DNA: TGTGCCAGCCACGGACTAGAGGAGACCCAGTACTTC. Its translation: CASHGLEETQYF.

The rearrangement joins TRBV9 to TRBJ2-2; 14 nucleotides match TRBD2. The CDR3 consists of 17 residues. CDR1 is SGDLS and CDR2 is YYNGEE in the germline V gene. The V and J ends lost 3 bases and 2 bases, in that order; junction bases with no gene match: 3. CDR3 protein: CASSAGLAGANTGELFF. Written as DNA, the CDR3 is TGTGCCAGCAGCGCGGGACTAGCGGGGGCCAACACCGGGGAGCTGTTTTTT.

The rearrangement uses TRBV5-6 and TRBJ1-5; TRBD1 aligns across 10 bases. J was trimmed by 7 bases and V by 3 bases; bases with no gene match: 7. This CDR3 has 15 residues. CDR1 and CDR2 (germline): SGHDT, YYEEEE. The CDR3 nucleotides are TGTGCCAGCAGCTATGGGACAGGGGAAGGGCAGCCCCAGCATTTT. Translated, it gives CASSYGTGEGQPQHF. Variable domain in full (rest from reference TRBV5-6 and TRBJ1-5): DAGVTQSPTHLIKTRGQQVTLRCSPKSGHDTVSWYQQALGQGPQFIFQYYEEEERQRGNFPDRFSGHQFPNYSSELNVNALLLGDSALYLCASSYGTGEGQPQHFGDGTRLSIL.

This clone was counted a single time. The rearrangement uses TRBV5-6 and TRBJ2-3, with 8 bases matching TRBD2. CDR1 and CDR2 (germline): SGHDT, YYEEEE. The V gene end was trimmed by 4 bases and the J gene end by 6 bases; junction bases not matched to a gene: 10. There are 15 residues in the CDR3. The CDR3 region is CASSEIAGPGDTQYF. CDR3 DNA: TGTGCCAGCAGCGAGATAGCGGGGCCCGGGGATACGCAGTATTTT.

The chain has TRBV5-4 and TRBJ2-5; 8 bases align to TRBD2. V gave up 2 bases and J gave up 5 bases; unmatched junction bases: 5. The CDR3 extends over 14 amino acids. Germline lookup yields CDR1 SGHNT and CDR2 YYREEE (reference sequence). The CDR3 reads CASSLTGGQETQYF. CDR3 DNA: TGTGCCAGCAGCTTAACGGGGGGGCAGGAGACCCAGTACTTC.

The V gene is TRBV19, the J gene TRBJ2-5; 8 bases are a match to TRBD2. The CDR3 is made up of 13 amino acids. The V segment lost 10 bases and the J segment 2 bases; nucleotides outside the gene matches: 6. Germline CDR1 is LNHDA and CDR2 is SQIVND (reference sequence). The CDR3 sequence is CATSGGGQETQYF. The CDR3, as DNA: TGTGCCACTTCCGGCGGGGGGCAAGAGACCCAGTACTTC.

J is TRBJ2-1 and V is TRBV4-1, with unresolved D. The CDR3 has 14 residues. Germline assignment: CDR1 MGHRA and CDR2 YSYEKL. V was pared by 0 bases and J by 9 bases, with 12 bases between. The CDR3 loop is CASSQDAKPGEQFF. DNA for the CDR3: TGCGCCAGCAGCCAAGACGCTAAACCCGGTGAGCAGTTCTTC.

The rearrangement joins TRBV7-2 to TRBJ1-2; D gene unclear. Germline V gives CDR1 SGHTA, CDR2 FQGNSA. The CDR3 is 10 amino acids. V lost 8 bases to trimming and J lost 5 bases, with 6 bases between them. CDR3 sequence (DNA): TGTGCCAGCGGAGATTATGGCTACACCTTC. It codes for CASGDYGYTF.

The rearrangement uses TRBV4-3 and TRBJ1-2, with 8 nucleotides matching TRBD1. Germline V gives CDR1 LGHNA, CDR2 YSLEER. The V and J ends lost 0 bases and 4 bases, in that order; junction bases with no gene match: 7. This CDR3 is 16 amino acids long. DNA for the CDR3: TGCGCCAGCAGCCAAGACTGGACAGGGTTCCCCTATGGCTACACCTTC. This encodes CASSQDWTGFPYGYTF.